Following are 21 T cell receptor beta chains from one sample sequenced in a study of T cell repertoires in cytomegalovirus infection. TCRdb passed the reads through MiXCR, listing each CDR3 protein once. The data hold approximately 300,000 distinct CDR3 sequences, with about 29% observed a single time. No antigen has been identified for these receptors. The input for sequencing was cultured PBMCs, taken from culture after CMV antigen stimulation. These TCRs come from a human donor in good health (CMV status not recorded). Some clones in this sample may be carry-over from other donors' samples.

The rearrangement uses TRBV27 and TRBJ2-7; the D gene could be TRBD1 or TRBD2 (5 bases each). Germline V lookup: CDR1 MNHEY, CDR2 SMNVEV (reference sequence). Trimming cost V 6 bases and J 2 bases, with 11 bases left between them. CDR3 length: 13 amino acids. This CDR3 is CASRARGAYEQYF. The CDR3 DNA follows: TGTGCCAGCAGGGCACGGGGCGCCTACGAGCAGTACTTC.

The J gene is TRBJ1-1, the V gene TRBV4-2; D possibly corresponds to TRBD1 (5 bases). CDR1 is LGHNA and CDR2 is YNFKEQ in the germline V gene. V lost 4 bases to trimming and J lost 5 bases, with 17 bases between them. The CDR3 has 15 residues. CDR3 nucleotide sequence: TGTGCCAGCAGCCGCGTAAGTGGGGGTGGAACTGAAGCTTTCTTT. Its protein is CASSRVSGGGTEAFF.

The genes are TRBV7-8 and TRBJ2-7, with D perhaps matching TRBD1 or TRBD2 (5 bases each). CDR3 length equals 13 residues. The germline gives CDR1 SGHVS, CDR2 FQNEAQ. The germline V and J ends were trimmed by 4 bases and 3 bases, with 10 bases remaining between them. CDR3 DNA sequence: TGTGCCAGCAGCTGGGGACGAGACTACGAGCAGTACTTC. Translating gives CASSWGRDYEQYF.

This clonotype was detected only a few times. The chain uses TRBV7-9 and TRBJ1-3; D is undetermined. Trimming stripped 4 bases from V and 1 base from J, with 17 bases between. This CDR3 has 17 residues. Per germline, CDR1 SEHNR and CDR2 FQNEAQ (reference sequence). The CDR3 sequence: CASSSDPEGRSGNTIYF. Written as DNA, the CDR3 is TGTGCCAGCAGCTCTGACCCAGAGGGTCGTTCTGGAAACACCATATATTTT.

In its sample, this clonotype was seen many times. The chain couples TRBV6-1 to TRBJ1-5, with D possibly matching TRBD1 (5 bases). The CDR3 contains 14 residues. CDR1 and CDR2 (germline): MNHNS, SASEGT. Trimming took off 1 base at V and 4 bases at J, with 8 bases between the two ends. The CDR3 sequence is CASSEGQLNQPQHF. For the CDR3, the DNA is TGTGCCAGCAGTGAAGGACAGCTTAATCAGCCCCAGCATTTT.

V usage is TRBV12-3 or TRBV12-4 and J usage is TRBJ1-1; possibly TRBD1 for D (5 bases). Trimming took 5 bases from V and 5 from J, leaving 15 bases between them. The CDR3 is made up of 14 amino acids. In DNA, the CDR3 is TGTGCCAGCAGTGGCCGGGGACCGGGGACTGAAGCTTTCTTT. Translation gives CASSGRGPGTEAFF.

The chain carries TRBV5-6 and TRBJ1-5; D remains unclear. V was cut by 0 bases and J by 0 bases, with 7 bases left in between. Per the germline V gene, CDR1 is SGHDT and CDR2 is YYEEEE. This CDR3 comprises 15 residues. Here the CDR3 reads CASSLVADSNQPQHF. CDR3 sequence (DNA): TGTGCCAGCAGCTTGGTGGCCGATAGCAATCAGCCCCAGCATTTT. The whole variable domain, remainder taken from reference TRBV5-6 and TRBJ1-5, is DAGVTQSPTHLIKTRGQQVTLRCSPKSGHDTVSWYQQALGQGPQFIFQYYEEEERQRGNFPDRFSGHQFPNYSSELNVNALLLGDSALYLCASSLVADSNQPQHFGDGTRLSIL.

V gene TRBV6-6 combines with J gene TRBJ1-5, with TRBD1 identical over 9 bases. CDR1 MNHNY and CDR2 SVGAGI come from the germline V gene (reference sequence). With 5 bases clipped from V and 2 bases from J, the junction kept 16 bases outside the gene matches. The length of the CDR3 is 19 residues. The CDR3 DNA reads TGTGCCAGCAGTCCTAACCCCTTACAGGGGGCCTATGGCAATCAGCCCCAGCATTTT. Encoded protein: CASSPNPLQGAYGNQPQHF.

The chain joins TRBV12-3 or TRBV12-4 to TRBJ2-3, with 9 bases identical to TRBD2. V lost 4 bases to trimming and J lost 6 bases; unmatched junction nucleotides: 8. The length of the CDR3 is 15 residues. The CDR3 loop is CASSSGTSNLDTQYF. The CDR3 nucleotides are TGTGCCAGCAGTTCCGGGACTAGCAATCTGGATACGCAGTATTTT.

This chain uses TRBV12-3 or TRBV12-4 with TRBJ1-1; the D is unclear. This CDR3 has 14 residues. Between the trimmed V and J ends, which lost 2 bases and 4 bases, there was a span of 11 bases. CDR3 sequence (DNA): TGTGCCAGCAGTTTAAACGCTTTGGCCACTGAAGCTTTCTTT. This sequence encodes CASSLNALATEAFF.

Many counts were recorded for this clonotype. The V call is TRBV7-2, the J call TRBJ1-5; D gene ambiguous. Per germline, CDR1 SGHTA and CDR2 FQGNSA. This CDR3 contains 13 residues. V was cut by 1 base and J by 6 bases, with 7 bases left in between. CDR3 coding DNA: TGTGCCAGCAGCTTAGACTCGACTCAGCCCCAGCATTTT. It codes for CASSLDSTQPQHF.

This clonotype was observed many times. The chain links TRBV6-1 to TRBJ1-1; D is unclear. Germline V gene lookup returns CDR1 MNHNS and CDR2 SASEGT. This CDR3 has 17 residues. Between the trimmed V and J ends, which lost 5 bases and 6 bases, there was a span of 25 bases. In nucleotides, the CDR3 is TGTGCCAGCAGTCTAACAGCCAGACCTCAACAGAAGGCTGAAGCTTTCTTT. It translates to CASSLTARPQQKAEAFF.

On this clonotype itself: One end of the junction is discordant with germline, which a read error may explain. J is TRBJ2-5 and V is TRBV14; TRBD1 matches at 9 bases. Germline V gene data show CDR1 as SGHDN and CDR2 as FVKESK. The CDR3 length is 15 residues. The CDR3: CASSLTGGLQETQNF. The CDR3 bases are TGTGCCAGCAGCCTTACAGGGGGCCTCCAAGAGACCCAGAACTTC.

The chain has TRBV6-6 and TRBJ2-7; the D is unclear. The germline V and J ends were trimmed by 5 bases and 6 bases, with 8 bases remaining between them. The CDR3 runs 11 residues. Germline V gene data show CDR1 as MNHNY and CDR2 as SVGAGI (reference sequence). The DNA for the CDR3 is TGTGCCAGCAGTAAGGGCCTCGAGCAGTACTTC. Amino acid sequence: CASSKGLEQYF.

The sample holds many counts of this clonotype. The chain has TRBV7-2 and TRBJ2-3; D possibly corresponds to TRBD2 (6 bases). Trimming left V 3 bases short and J 0 bases short, with 16 bases between. The CDR3 spans 17 residues. Germline V gene data show CDR1 as SGHTA and CDR2 as FQGNSA. DNA of the CDR3: TGTGCCAGCAGCTTCCCGGAAGCGGGTACTAGCACAGATACGCAGTATTTT. It translates to CASSFPEAGTSTDTQYF.

The V call is TRBV7-2, the J call TRBJ2-5; D call uncertain. There are 13 residues in the CDR3. The germline V and J ends were trimmed by 2 bases and 4 bases, with 8 bases remaining between them. Germline-derived CDR1 and CDR2 are SGHTA and FQGNSA. The DNA for the CDR3 is TGTGCCAGCAGCTTACCGATGATAGAGACCCAGTACTTC. It encodes CASSLPMIETQYF.

The rearrangement joins TRBV14 to TRBJ2-5, with D hard to call. Germline V gene data show CDR1 as SGHDN and CDR2 as FVKESK. The CDR3 is 14 amino acids. V was cut by 0 bases and J by 0 bases, with 5 bases left in between. CDR3 loop: CASSQELYQETQYF. CDR3 coding DNA: TGTGCCAGCAGCCAAGAACTGTACCAAGAGACCCAGTACTTC. Filled out from reference TRBV14 and TRBJ2-5, the complete variable domain reads EAGVTQFPSHSVIEKGQTVTLRCDPISGHDNLYWYRRVMGKEIKFLLHFVKESKQDESGMPNNRFLAERTGGTYSTLKVQPAELEDSGVYFCASSQELYQETQYFGPGTRLLVL.

This chain connects TRBV2 to TRBJ2-7, with D uncertain. The CDR3 is 13 residues long. V lost 1 base and J 3 bases, leaving 7 bases between the germline ends. CDR1 is SNHLY, CDR2 FYNNEI, per germline. CDR3: CASSEGINYEQYF. CDR3 nucleotides: TGTGCCAGCAGTGAAGGAATAAACTACGAGCAGTACTTC.

In its sample, this clonotype was seen a few times. The chain links TRBV6-5 to TRBJ2-3, with unresolved D. V was trimmed by 5 bases and J by 0 bases, leaving 9 bases between them. The germline CDR1 and CDR2 sequences are MNHEY and SVGAGI. There are 14 residues in the CDR3. CDR3 in amino acids: CASSPTASTDTQYF. DNA for the CDR3: TGTGCCAGCAGTCCCACCGCTAGCACAGATACGCAGTATTTT.

This clonotype was counted only a few times. The gene calls are TRBV6-5 and TRBJ1-4; the match to TRBD1 covers 8 bases. Germline lookup yields CDR1 MNHEY and CDR2 SVGAGI. The CDR3 runs to 13 residues. After removal of 5 bases from V and 8 bases from J, the junction contained 4 bases not matched to a gene. CDR3 loop: CASSRQGPEKLFF. CDR3 in DNA: TGTGCCAGCAGTCGACAGGGGCCAGAAAAACTGTTTTTT.

The chain is built from TRBV19 and TRBJ1-2; TRBD1 might be the D (5 bases). There are 15 residues in the CDR3. Between the trimmed V and J ends, which lost 7 bases and 2 bases, there was a span of 17 bases. The germline CDR1 and CDR2 sequences are LNHDA and SQIVND (reference sequence). The CDR3 DNA follows: TGTGCCAGTATAATGGGGCAGGACCTCAACTATGGCTACACCTTC. Translated: CASIMGQDLNYGYTF.